A selection of T cell receptor beta chains follows, all from one sample in a study of immune characterization of retroperitoneal liposarcoma. TCRdb redid the calling of the PCR reads with MiXCR, one entry per CDR3 protein. The table shows about 10,000 distinct CDR3 sequences, with roughly a quarter occurring only once. The specimen was tumor tissue. Receptors originate from a female donor with retroperitoneal liposarcoma. CDR3s include the opening cysteine and the closing phenylalanine or tryptophan. Fields, in order: J gene, clone size, V gene, D gene, CDR3 protein, CDR3 DNA. A D gene is named only where the DNA matches it firmly. Clone size is shown for a subset of rows, as once, few, many or a class of expanded clone.

TRBJ2-1	many	TRBV12-3/TRBV12-4	TRBD1	CASSLRDSSPEQFF	TGTGCCAGCAGTTTAAGGGACAGTAGCCCCGAGCAGTTCTTC
TRBJ2-7	once	TRBV7-6	NA	CASTPEVFGDLNFYEQYF	TGTGCCAGCACCCCTGAGGTCTTCGGCGACTTGAATTTCTACGAGCAGTACTTC
TRBJ2-6	NA	TRBV7-9	NA	CASSLSASSGANVLTF	TGTGCCAGCAGCTTATCAGCCTCCTCTGGGGCCAACGTCCTGACTTTC
TRBJ2-1	NA	TRBV12-3/TRBV12-4	NA	CASSLSRTEFF	TGTGCCAGCAGTTTAAGCAGGACAGAGTTCTTC
TRBJ2-4	NA	TRBV6-1	TRBD2	CASSEQAQREQYF	TGTGCCAGCAGTGAACAGGCCCAGCGGGAGCAGTACTTC
TRBJ2-1	NA	TRBV10-3	NA	CAISGWGYNEQFF	TGTGCCATCAGTGGGTGGGGCTACAATGAGCAGTTCTTC
TRBJ2-1	few	TRBV27	TRBD2	CASSLTSSSYEQFF	TGTGCCAGCAGTTTGACTAGCTCTTCCTACGAGCAGTTCTTC
TRBJ2-2	many	TRBV6-1	NA	CASRDGPNTGELFF	TGTGCCAGTCGGGACGGACCGAACACCGGGGAGCTGTTTTTT
TRBJ1-3	NA	TRBV6-7	TRBD1	CTSSYGQGSSGNTIYF	TGTACCAGCAGTTACGGACAGGGGAGCTCTGGAAACACCATATATTTT
TRBJ2-1	medium-sized	TRBV7-2	TRBD2	CASSEGGDYQQFF	TGTGCCAGCAGCGAAGGAGGGGACTATCAGCAGTTCTTC
TRBJ2-7	many	TRBV27	TRBD2	CASRSGSSYNEQYF	TGTGCCAGCCGTAGCGGGAGCTCCTACAATGAGCAGTACTTC
TRBJ1-2	few	TRBV7-8	NA	CASSLAGADGYTF	TGTGCCAGCAGCTTAGCGGGGGCGGATGGCTACACCTTC
TRBJ2-3	NA	TRBV6-4	TRBD2	CASSEGQREADTQYF	TGTGCCAGCAGTGAGGGTCAGCGGGAGGCAGATACGCAGTATTTT
TRBJ2-1	medium-sized	TRBV7-2	TRBD2	CASSKRAGALYNEQFF	TGTGCCAGCAGCAAGAGAGCGGGAGCGCTATACAATGAGCAGTTCTTC
TRBJ1-1	few	TRBV12-3/TRBV12-4	NA	CASSPSTRTEAFF	TGTGCCAGCAGCCCTTCGACGCGCACTGAAGCTTTCTTT
TRBJ2-5	medium-sized	TRBV7-8	NA	CASSLAEFNEQYF	TGTGCCAGCAGCTTAGCGGAGTTCAATGAGCAGTACTTC
TRBJ2-1	few	TRBV7-2	TRBD2	CASSSGGGSGNEQFF	TGTGCCAGCAGCTCCGGCGGGGGGTCAGGGAATGAGCAGTTCTTC
TRBJ2-7	NA	TRBV6-1	NA	CASSNSGFNYEQYF	TGTGCCAGCAGTAATAGCGGATTCAACTACGAGCAGTACTTC
TRBJ2-3	NA	TRBV10-3	TRBD2	CAISEGTSGLTDTQYF	TGTGCCATCAGTGAGGGGACTAGCGGACTCACAGATACGCAGTATTTT
TRBJ2-1	NA	TRBV5-3	NA	CASSAARAPMWNEQFF	TGTGCCAGCAGCGCGGCCCGGGCTCCCATGTGGAACGAGCAGTTCTTC
TRBJ2-1	once	TRBV7-8	NA	CASSLSYEQFF	TGTGCCAGCAGCCTATCCTACGAGCAGTTCTTC
TRBJ1-5	many	TRBV7-2	NA	CASSSPGEHQPQHF	TGTGCCAGCAGCTCTCCCGGGGAGCATCAGCCCCAGCATTTT
TRBJ2-1	medium-sized	TRBV6-1	TRBD1	CATDRTGKETQFF	TGTGCCACCGACCGGACAGGGAAAGAGACCCAGTTCTTC
TRBJ2-1	many	TRBV12-3/TRBV12-4	NA	CATRQGEEETQFF	TGTGCCACCCGCCAGGGGGAGGAGGAGACCCAGTTCTTC
TRBJ2-5	NA	TRBV24-1	TRBD2	CATSGLAGGYNEQYF	TGTGCCACCAGTGGACTAGCGGGAGGTTACAATGAGCAGTACTTC
TRBJ1-2	few	TRBV6-1	NA	CASRGGSNGYTF	TGTGCCAGCAGGGGTGGATCAAATGGCTACACCTTC
TRBJ2-5	NA	TRBV7-6	NA	CASSSLGGKETQYF	TGTGCCAGCAGCTCCCTTGGGGGCAAAGAGACCCAGTACTTC
TRBJ2-1	NA	TRBV6-1	NA	CASSRTAEPHNEQFF	TGTGCCAGCAGCCGGACCGCGGAGCCTCACAATGAGCAGTTCTTC
TRBJ2-1	once	TRBV6-5	NA	CASSYSAGSSYEQFF	TGTGCCAGCAGTTACTCAGCAGGCAGCTCCTACGAGCAGTTCTTC
TRBJ2-3	few	TRBV6-1	NA	CASSLVMNTDTQYF	TGTGCCAGCAGTCTGGTCATGAACACAGATACGCAGTATTTT
TRBJ1-5	few	TRBV25-1	NA	CASSEYGNQPQHF	TGTGCCAGCAGTGAATATGGTAATCAGCCCCAGCATTTT
TRBJ2-2	medium-sized	TRBV6-1	TRBD2	CASKLAGTRHTGELFF	TGTGCCAGCAAGCTAGCGGGGACACGGCACACCGGGGAGCTGTTTTTT
TRBJ2-2	NA	TRBV14	NA	CASSPRQTGELFF	TGTGCCAGCAGCCCTCGACAGACCGGGGAGCTGTTTTTT
TRBJ2-7	few	TRBV11-1	NA	CASSLGSSSYEQYF	TGTGCCAGCAGCTTAGGTTCGAGCTCCTACGAGCAGTACTTC
TRBJ1-1	few	TRBV6-5	NA	CASSWEDPRTEAFF	TGTGCCAGCAGTTGGGAGGATCCTCGGACTGAAGCTTTCTTT
TRBJ2-1	NA	TRBV5-4	NA	CASSLAGSSYEQFF	TGTGCCAGCAGCTTGGCGGGATCCTCCTACGAGCAGTTCTTC
TRBJ2-5	medium-sized	TRBV6-1	TRBD1	CASSKWGQPDYNEQYF	TGTGCCAGCAGTAAGTGGGGACAGCCCGACTACAATGAGCAGTACTTC
TRBJ2-3	large	TRBV7-2	TRBD2	CASSFGTSGRQGETQYF	TGTGCCAGCAGCTTTGGGACTAGCGGGAGGCAGGGGGAAACGCAGTATTTT
TRBJ2-3	NA	TRBV6-1	TRBD2	CASSGLAGDTQYF	TGTGCCAGCAGTGGGCTAGCGGGAGATACGCAGTATTTT
TRBJ2-7	NA	TRBV10-2	TRBD1	CASRGVDRTPYEQYF	TGCGCCAGCAGGGGAGTGGACAGGACTCCCTACGAGCAGTACTTC
TRBJ2-3	medium-sized	TRBV6-6	TRBD2	CASSYSYGGAGTQYF	TGTGCCAGCAGTTACTCGTACGGGGGGGCAGGTACGCAGTATTTT
TRBJ1-1	many	TRBV6-1	NA	CASSARTGSATEAFF	TGTGCCAGCAGTGCCCGAACAGGTTCGGCCACTGAAGCTTTCTTT
TRBJ1-2	few	TRBV6-1	NA	CASSENYGYTF	TGTGCCAGCAGTGAAAACTATGGCTACACCTTC
TRBJ1-1	few	TRBV6-1	TRBD1	CASSAGRGASTEAFF	TGTGCCAGCAGTGCGGGCAGGGGGGCGAGCACTGAAGCTTTCTTT
TRBJ2-1	few	TRBV6-1	NA	CASSGPWANEQFF	TGTGCCAGCAGTGGCCCCTGGGCGAATGAGCAGTTCTTC
TRBJ2-7	medium-sized	TRBV12-3/TRBV12-4	TRBD2	CASRSSGGHYEQYF	TGTGCCAGCAGGTCCAGCGGGGGCCACTACGAGCAGTACTTC
TRBJ2-7	medium-sized	TRBV7-2	TRBD1	CASSSPGTGSGEQYF	TGTGCCAGCAGCTCTCCCGGGACAGGGTCAGGCGAGCAGTACTTC
TRBJ2-1	NA	TRBV6-1	TRBD2	CASGRSSGYNEQFF	TGTGCCAGCGGCAGGTCTAGCGGGTACAATGAGCAGTTCTTC
TRBJ2-1	NA	TRBV6-2/TRBV6-3	TRBD2	CASSLAGDLPYEQFF	TGTGCCAGCAGCCTAGCGGGCGACCTTCCCTACGAGCAGTTCTTC
TRBJ1-5	NA	TRBV7-2	NA	CASSLETALSFQPQHF	TGTGCCAGCAGCTTAGAAACTGCCCTCAGTTTTCAGCCCCAGCATTTT
TRBJ2-1	few	TRBV12-3/TRBV12-4	TRBD1	CASRFYRGYDEQFF	TGTGCCAGCAGATTCTACAGGGGCTATGACGAGCAGTTCTTC